Below, 29 T cell receptor beta chains from the same sample are listed, as sequenced in a study of T cell clonality in common variable immunodeficiency. Clones were read by immunoSEQ multiplex PCR, and TCRdb kept only the in-frame ones, dropping some. The sample holds 35,000 to 55,000 clones, and no clone turns up only once. Sequenced input: peripheral blood mononuclear cells. The source of these receptors is a person aged 18 to 75 in good health.

This clone was counted ten times or more. The read ends 3 residues before the CDR3 terminus; that terminus is restored from the germline J gene. The chain combines TRBV28 with TRBJ2-5; TRBD2 is a possible D gene (6 bases). V was shortened by 6 bases and J by 5 bases, with 13 bases between the two germline ends. In germline, CDR1 is MDHEN, CDR2 SYDVKM. The CDR3 consists of 13 residues. CDR3 DNA, as far as it was read: TGTGCCAGCAGCATTACGGGGGTCGAGACC. Amino acid sequence: CASSITGVET. In full, the CDR3 is CASSITGVETQYF.

This clone was found many times. The read ends 3 residues early relative to the CDR3; the germline J gene fills the gap. This chain links TRBV4-1 with TRBJ2-1; D may be TRBD1 (6 bases). The CDR3 totals 17 residues. Trimming stripped 4 bases from V and 1 base from J, with 17 bases between. Germline CDR1 and CDR2: MGHRA and YSYEKL. Partial CDR3 DNA: TGCGCCAGCAGCCCCCTGAGGACGGGGACATCCTACAATGAG. As protein: CASSPLRTGTSYNE. The whole CDR3 region reads CASSPLRTGTSYNEQFF.

This clone was seen ten or more times. The read finishes 3 residues shy of the CDR3 end, and the germline J gene is used to complete it. This chain links TRBV11-2 with TRBJ2-7; 9 nucleotides align to TRBD2. The J segment lost 1 base and the V segment lost 3 bases, leaving 4 bases of the junction unmatched. The CDR3 length is 15 residues. Germline CDR1 SGHAT, CDR2 FQNNGV. The CDR3: CASSFLAGTSYEQYF. The CDR3 DNA, read in part, is TGTGCCAGCAGCTTTCTAGCGGGGACTTCCTACGAG. The full variable domain, rest sourced from reference TRBV11-2 and TRBJ2-7, is EAGVAQSPRYKIIEKRQSVAFWCNPISGHATLYWYQQILGQGPKLLIQFQNNGVVDDSQLPKDRFSAERLKGVDSTLKIQPAKLEDSAVYLCASSFLAGTSYEQYFGPGTRLTVT.

This clone was detected ten times or more. Sequencing ends 3 residues short of the CDR3 end; the germline J gene provides the rest. This chain joins TRBV24-1 and TRBJ2-7; D remains ambiguous. V was shortened by 2 bases and J by 2 bases, with 6 bases between the two germline ends. Germline assignment: CDR1 KGHDR and CDR2 SFDVKD. The CDR3 extends over 13 amino acids. CDR3 bases read: TGTGCCACCAGTGATTCAAGGGCCTACGAG. Protein sequence: CATSDSRAYE. Given in full, the CDR3 is CATSDSRAYEQYF.

Ten or more counts support this clone. The read ends 3 residues before the CDR3 terminus; that terminus is restored from the germline J gene. V gene TRBV7-9 combines with J gene TRBJ2-3; 7 bases match TRBD2. Germline CDR1 reads SEHNR; CDR2 reads FQNEAQ (reference sequence). V gave up 5 bases and J gave up 4 bases; unmatched junction bases: 6. This CDR3 has 14 residues. The CDR3 protein is CASSLGAGSDTQYF. CDR3 DNA, as far as it was read: TGTGCCAGCAGCCTCGGAGCGGGGTCAGATACG. The full variable domain, its missing parts supplied by reference TRBV7-9 and TRBJ2-3, is DTGVSQNPRHKITKRGQNVTFRCDPISEHNRLYWYRQTLGQGPEFLTYFQNEAQLEKSRLLSDRFSAERPKGSFSTLEIQRTEQGDSAMYLCASSLGAGSDTQYFGPGTRLTVL.

This clone has a count of ten or more. The read ends 3 residues before the CDR3 terminus; that terminus is restored from the germline J gene. This chain connects TRBV7-3 to TRBJ2-5, with a weak D call TRBD1 (5 bases). This CDR3 contains 13 residues. Germline loops: CDR1 SGHTA, CDR2 FQGTGA. Trimming left V 2 bases short and J 4 bases short, with 8 bases between. This CDR3 reads CASSLGAVETQYF. The DNA read from the CDR3 is TGTGCCAGCAGCTTAGGGGCGGTAGAGACC.

This clone has ten or more counts. The missing CDR3 end, 3 residues past where the read stops, is filled in from the germline J gene. V gene TRBV5-6 combines with J gene TRBJ1-2; 7 bases line up with TRBD1. V was clipped by 2 bases and J by 4 bases; unmatched bases: 5. The germline V gene has CDR1 SGHDT and CDR2 YYEEEE. This CDR3 region has 14 residues. The CDR3 region is CASSLIGGGYGYTF. The part of the CDR3 DNA that was read is TGTGCCAGCAGCTTAATAGGGGGCGGCTATGGC.

This clone has at least ten counts. CDR3 sequence reads: CASSQSFLLTEHTQYF. Partial CDR3 DNA: TGTGCCAGCAGCCAATCATTCTTACTGACTGAACATACG. V and J are TRBV4-2 and TRBJ2-3; no clear D. The read halts 3 residues ahead of the CDR3 end, with the missing end drawn from the germline J gene. The V gene lost 2 bases and the J gene lost 7 bases, with 19 bases spanning the gap. The CDR3 loop spans 16 amino acids. Germline CDR1 is LGHNA and CDR2 is YNFKEQ.

This clone was seen repeatedly, ten times or more. The read halts 3 residues ahead of the CDR3 end, with the missing end drawn from the germline J gene. V is TRBV5-4 and J is TRBJ2-1, with 7 bases fitting TRBD1. This CDR3 is 15 amino acids long. The junction had 9 bases not matched to a gene; V was cut back by 1 base and J by 8 bases. Germline-derived CDR1 and CDR2 are SGHNT and YYREEE (reference sequence). CDR3 bases read: TGTGCCAGCAGCTTGAGTGTTGGGACAGTGCATGAG. Translated, it gives CASSLSVGTVHE. The CDR3 in full is CASSLSVGTVHEQFF.

This clone was detected ten times or more. CDR3 protein: CASSATGGEQFF. Incomplete CDR3 DNA: TGTGCCAGCAGCGCCACGGGGGGTGAG. The chain combines TRBV13 with TRBJ2-1; the match to TRBD2 covers 7 bases. Read sequence stops 3 residues before the CDR3 end, and the germline J gene provides the missing end. Germline V gene sequence: CDR1 PRHDT, CDR2 FYEKMQ (reference sequence). The V gene end was trimmed by 5 bases and the J gene end by 9 bases; junction bases not matched to a gene: 4. The CDR3 is 12 amino acids.

In its sample, this clone was seen many times. Partial CDR3 DNA: TGCAGTCCTCCGGGGACAGGGCACTACAATGAG. It codes for CSPPGTGHYNE. The CDR3 in full is CSPPGTGHYNEQFF. The chain uses TRBV20-1 and TRBJ2-1, with TRBD1 matching 9 bases. Read sequence stops 3 residues before the CDR3 end, and the germline J gene provides the missing end. V dropped 8 bases and J dropped 3; count of bases not matched to a gene: 8. This CDR3 is built from 14 residues. Germline V gene sequence: CDR1 DFQATT, CDR2 SNEGSKA (reference sequence).

Remarks on this clone: The CDR3 is cut off 3 residues early in the read; its end comes from the germline J gene. V usage is TRBV7-9 and J usage is TRBJ2-4, with 10 bases that match TRBD1. Germline trimming cut 5 bases from V and 9 bases from J; bases unmatched to any gene: 7. CDR3 length equals 14 residues. Germline CDR1 and CDR2: SEHNR and FQNEAQ (reference sequence). CDR3 DNA, as far as it was read: TGTGCCAGCAGCAGCGACAGGGGGCGGAGCATT. Encoded protein: CASSSDRGRSI. The whole CDR3 region reads CASSSDRGRSIQYF.

This clone was seen repeatedly, ten times or more. The read comes to an end 3 residues before the CDR3 does, leaving the germline J gene to fill in the end. The chain is built from TRBV9 and TRBJ2-7; 11 bases agree with TRBD1. CDR3 size: 17 residues. Germline CDR1 is SGDLS and CDR2 is YYNGEE. Trimming cost V 2 bases and J 6 bases; bases outside gene matches: 13. This CDR3 is CASSVDPGTGGIGEQYF. Incomplete CDR3 DNA: TGTGCCAGCAGCGTCGACCCCGGGACAGGGGGTATCGGCGAG.

The table lists this clone with many counts. Coverage ceases 3 residues before the CDR3 finishes, and the germline J gene fills in the end. The chain carries TRBV7-3 and TRBJ1-2; 10 nucleotides match TRBD1. With V trimmed by 5 bases and J by 0 bases, 9 bases remained unmatched. CDR3 length: 17 residues. CDR1 SGHTA and CDR2 FQGTGA come from the germline V gene. CDR3 sequence reads: CASSPPGQGTTNYGYTF. The covered CDR3 bases are TGTGCCAGCAGCCCCCCGGGACAGGGGACGACTAACTATGGC.

To note about this clone: The CDR3 end lies 3 residues beyond the end of the read and is filled in from the germline J gene. V usage is TRBV20-1 and J usage is TRBJ1-1; perhaps TRBD1 as D (5 bases). Trimming shortened V by 0 bases and J by 4 bases, and 12 bases separated the two germline ends. The CDR3 runs to 14 residues. The germline V gene encodes CDR1 DFQATT and CDR2 SNEGSKA (reference sequence). CDR3 sequence reads: CSARDSTVRTEAFF. The sequenced part of the CDR3 DNA is TGCAGTGCTAGAGACTCGACAGTACGCACTGAA.

In its sample, this clone was seen many times. From the germline J gene comes the end of the CDR3, since the read stops 3 residues before it. The chain recombines TRBV30 with TRBJ1-1; TRBD1 aligns across 9 bases. Trimming at V came to 7 bases and at J to 1 base, leaving 7 bases not matched to a gene. CDR1 is GTSNPN and CDR2 is SVGIG in the germline V gene (reference sequence). The CDR3 is 14 amino acids. CDR3 amino acids: CALSGTGKNTEAFF. Incomplete CDR3 DNA: TGTGCCTTATCCGGGACAGGGAAGAACACTGAA.

This clone showed up many times. Coverage ceases 3 residues before the CDR3 finishes, and the germline J gene fills in the end. The chain joins TRBV28 to TRBJ2-7, with 7 bases that match TRBD2. J gave up 3 bases and V 5 bases, and 16 bases lay outside the gene matches. Looked up from germline, CDR1 is MDHEN and CDR2 is SYDVKM. This CDR3 region has 17 residues. CDR3 loop: CASSNLGGTAINYEQYF. The CDR3 DNA, read in part, is TGTGCCAGCAGTAACCTCGGGGGGACTGCCATAAACTACGAG.

Ten or more counts support this clone. The CDR3 is cut off 3 residues early in the read; its end comes from the germline J gene. The V gene is TRBV30, the J gene TRBJ2-7, with D tentatively TRBD1 (6 bases). This CDR3 is 15 amino acids long. V was shortened by 3 bases and J by 3 bases, with 18 bases between the two germline ends. Germline V gives CDR1 GTSNPN, CDR2 SVGIG (reference sequence). The part of the CDR3 DNA that was read is TGTGCCTGGAGAGAAGTCCAGGGGCCCTACTACGAG. It is translated as CAWREVQGPYYE. The CDR3 as a whole reads CAWREVQGPYYEQYF.

Worth noting for this clone: This likely came from a read error, as a far larger clone is one base away. The CDR3 goes on 3 residues after the read ends, and that part is filled in from the germline J gene. The J gene is TRBJ2-3, the V gene TRBV7-7; D possibly corresponds to TRBD1 (5 bases). Germline V gene lookup returns CDR1 SSHAT and CDR2 FNYEAQ (reference sequence). The CDR3 spans 15 residues. The CDR3 DNA, read in part, is TGTGCTAGCAGCGCTTCGGCAGGGTTCACAGATACG. It encodes CASSASAGFTDT. The CDR3 as a whole reads CASSASAGFTDTQYF.

Ten or more counts support this clone. The read stops 3 residues short of the end of the CDR3; the missing end is completed from the germline J gene. The V gene is TRBV20-1, the J gene TRBJ1-1, with D unresolved. Germline CDR1 is DFQATT and CDR2 is SNEGSKA (reference sequence). V shed 5 bases and J shed 2 bases, with 9 bases lying between them. The CDR3 has 12 amino acids. CDR3 DNA (partial): TGCAGTGCTGCAGGAGCCAACACTGAA. Translating gives CSAAGANTE. The full CDR3 protein is CSAAGANTEAFF.

This clone has ten or more counts. The CDR3 end falls 3 residues outside the read, so it is completed with the germline J gene. The V and J genes are TRBV19 and TRBJ2-5; tentative D call: TRBD2 (6 bases). The CDR3 has 16 residues. The V end lost 2 bases, the J end lost 5 bases, and 18 bases lay between the germline ends. Germline V gives CDR1 LNHDA, CDR2 SQIVND (reference sequence). CDR3 in amino acids: CASSISLTSGGETQYF. The sequenced part of the CDR3 DNA is TGTGCCAGTAGTATATCTCTGACTTCTGGGGGGGAGACC.

This clone was detected many times. The CDR3 extends 3 residues past the end of the read, so its final part is completed from the germline J gene. V is TRBV5-6 and J is TRBJ2-1; 9 nucleotides align to TRBD1. With V trimmed by 3 bases and J by 0 bases, 1 base remained unmatched. This CDR3 has 15 residues. CDR1 and CDR2 from the germline V gene are SGHDT and YYEEEE. Partial CDR3 DNA: TGTGCCAGCAGCTCGGGACAGGGCTCCTACAATGAG. The encoded protein is CASSSGQGSYNE. The full CDR3 protein reads CASSSGQGSYNEQFF.

This clone came up many times. The missing CDR3 end, 3 residues past where the read stops, is filled in from the germline J gene. This rearrangement joins TRBV20-1 to TRBJ1-3; TRBD1 might be the D (6 bases). V lost 6 bases, J lost 4 bases, and 16 bases lay in between. CDR1 and CDR2 from the germline V gene are DFQATT and SNEGSKA (reference sequence). This CDR3 is built from 14 residues. The sequenced CDR3 bases are TGCAGTGCGGCAGGGGCACATTGGGGAAACACC. The encoded protein is CSAAGAHWGNT. The whole CDR3 reads CSAAGAHWGNTIYF.

Worth noting for this clone: The read falls 3 residues short of the CDR3 end, and the missing part is taken from the germline J gene. The rearrangement links TRBV11-3 to TRBJ2-2; D is unclear. Per germline, CDR1 SGHNT and CDR2 YENEEA. V dropped 3 bases and J dropped 6 bases, with 8 bases sitting between them. This CDR3 region has 13 residues. The sequenced CDR3 bases are TGTGCCAGCAGCTTTTATAAGGCCGGGGAG. Translating it yields CASSFYKAGE. The CDR3 reads in full as CASSFYKAGELFF.

Ten or more counts support this clone. The missing CDR3 end, 3 residues past where the read stops, is filled in from the germline J gene. This chain uses TRBV6-2 or TRBV6-3 with TRBJ1-2, with TRBD1 matching 9 bases. Germline V gene sequence: CDR1 MNHEY, CDR2 SVGEGT. The CDR3 consists of 13 residues. V lost 7 bases to trimming and J lost 7 bases; unmatched junction nucleotides: 7. The sequenced CDR3 bases are TGTGCCAGCACGACAGGGGGAATTCCTGGC. This translates into CASTTGGIPG. The whole CDR3 reads CASTTGGIPGYTF.

This clone was recorded many times. The read ends 3 residues shy of where the CDR3 ends; the end is completed using the germline J gene. The gene calls are TRBV6-2 or TRBV6-3 and TRBJ1-1; D may be TRBD1 (5 bases). This CDR3 comprises 13 residues. Germline V gene lookup returns CDR1 MNHEY and CDR2 SVGEGT. Trimming left V 6 bases short and J 1 base short, with 9 bases between. CDR3 DNA, as far as it was read: TGTGCCAGCAGACCAAGGGGGAACACTGAA. Encoded protein: CASRPRGNTE. The full CDR3 is CASRPRGNTEAFF.

This clone appeared many times. Read sequence stops 3 residues before the CDR3 end, and the germline J gene provides the missing end. V gene TRBV11-2 combines with J gene TRBJ2-7; TRBD2 aligns across 7 bases. Germline CDR1 reads SGHAT; CDR2 reads FQNNGV. This CDR3 has 13 amino acids. The V and J ends lost 5 bases and 3 bases, in that order; junction bases with no gene match: 4. CDR3 DNA (partial): TGTGCCAGCAGCGAAAGCGGGGTCTACGAG. Protein sequence: CASSESGVYE. The complete CDR3 sequence is CASSESGVYEQYF.

This clone showed up many times. The read terminates 3 residues ahead of where the CDR3 ends, so the germline J gene completes it. The chain employs TRBV5-1 and TRBJ1-2; D is undetermined. CDR1 and CDR2 (germline): SGHRS, YFSETQ. This CDR3 region has 14 residues. V was trimmed by 4 bases and J by 2 bases, leaving 12 bases between them. This chain's CDR3 is CASSKRVLNYGYTF. The CDR3 DNA, read in part, is TGCGCCAGCAGCAAAAGGGTCCTCAACTATGGC.

This clone was observed at least ten times. The CDR3 end is not reached by the read, which stops 3 residues before it; the germline J gene fills it in. This chain connects TRBV5-6 to TRBJ2-7; D is uncertain. Germline V gene lookup returns CDR1 SGHDT and CDR2 YYEEEE. Trimming removed 1 base at V and 3 bases at J, with 11 bases between. The CDR3 totals 14 residues. The CDR3 is CASSLNTAYYEQYF. CDR3 bases read: TGTGCCAGCAGCTTGAACACAGCATACTACGAG.